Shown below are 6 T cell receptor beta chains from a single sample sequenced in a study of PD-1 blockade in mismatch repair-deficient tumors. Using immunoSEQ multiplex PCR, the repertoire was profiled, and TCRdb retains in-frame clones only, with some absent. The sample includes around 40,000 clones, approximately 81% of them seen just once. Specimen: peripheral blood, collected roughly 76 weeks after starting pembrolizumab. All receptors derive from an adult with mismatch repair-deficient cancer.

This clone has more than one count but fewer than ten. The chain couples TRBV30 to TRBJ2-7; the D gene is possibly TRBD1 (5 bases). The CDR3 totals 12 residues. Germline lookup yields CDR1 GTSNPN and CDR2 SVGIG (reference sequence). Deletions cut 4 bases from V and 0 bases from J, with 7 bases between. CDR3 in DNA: TGTGCCTGGACAGGGATCTCCTACGAGCAGTACTTC. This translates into CAWTGISYEQYF. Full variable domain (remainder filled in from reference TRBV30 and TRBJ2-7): SQTIHQWPATLVQPVGSPLSLECTVEGTSNPNLYWYRQAAGRGLQLLFYSVGIGQISSEVPQNLSASRPQDRQFILSSKKLLLSDSGFYLCAWTGISYEQYFGPGTRLTVT.

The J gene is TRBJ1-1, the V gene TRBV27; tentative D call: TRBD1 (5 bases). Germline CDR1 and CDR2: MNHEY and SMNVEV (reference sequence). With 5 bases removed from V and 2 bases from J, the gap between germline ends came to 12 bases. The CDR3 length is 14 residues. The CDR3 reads CASSDATENTEAFF. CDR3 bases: TGTGCCAGCAGTGATGCGACAGAAAACACTGAAGCTTTCTTT.

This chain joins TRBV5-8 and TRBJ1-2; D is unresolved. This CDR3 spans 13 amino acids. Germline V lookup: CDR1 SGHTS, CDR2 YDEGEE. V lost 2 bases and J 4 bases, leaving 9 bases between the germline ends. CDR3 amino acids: CASSLIGIYGYTF. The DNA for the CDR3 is TGTGCCAGCAGCTTAATAGGAATCTATGGCTACACCTTC. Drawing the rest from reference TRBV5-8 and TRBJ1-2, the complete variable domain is EAGVTQSPTHLIKTRGQQATLRCSPISGHTSVYWYQQALGLGLQFLLWYDEGEERNRGNFPPRFSGRQFPNYSSELNVNALELEDSALYLCASSLIGIYGYTFGSGTRLTVV.

CDR3 in DNA: TGTGCCAGCTCACCGAGCGGGAGGGAAACAGATACGCAGTATTTT. Residues: CASSPSGRETDTQYF. The chain joins TRBV18 to TRBJ2-3, with 10 positions matching TRBD2. The V and J ends lost 3 bases and 3 bases, in that order; junction bases with no gene match: 3. Germline V CDR1 and CDR2: KGHSH, LQKENI. The CDR3 totals 15 residues.

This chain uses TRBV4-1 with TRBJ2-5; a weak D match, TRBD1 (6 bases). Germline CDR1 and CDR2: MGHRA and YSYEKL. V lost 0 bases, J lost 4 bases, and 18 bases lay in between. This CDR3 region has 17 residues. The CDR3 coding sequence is TGCGCCAGCAGCCAAGAGCCCGCAGGGGCCCGCGGAGAGACCCAGTACTTC. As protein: CASSQEPAGARGETQYF.

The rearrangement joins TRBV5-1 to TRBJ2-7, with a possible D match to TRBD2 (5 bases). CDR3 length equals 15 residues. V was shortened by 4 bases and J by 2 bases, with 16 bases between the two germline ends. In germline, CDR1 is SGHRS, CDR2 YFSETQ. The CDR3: CASSPEADATYEQYF. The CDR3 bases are TGCGCCAGCAGCCCTGAAGCGGATGCTACCTACGAGCAGTACTTC.